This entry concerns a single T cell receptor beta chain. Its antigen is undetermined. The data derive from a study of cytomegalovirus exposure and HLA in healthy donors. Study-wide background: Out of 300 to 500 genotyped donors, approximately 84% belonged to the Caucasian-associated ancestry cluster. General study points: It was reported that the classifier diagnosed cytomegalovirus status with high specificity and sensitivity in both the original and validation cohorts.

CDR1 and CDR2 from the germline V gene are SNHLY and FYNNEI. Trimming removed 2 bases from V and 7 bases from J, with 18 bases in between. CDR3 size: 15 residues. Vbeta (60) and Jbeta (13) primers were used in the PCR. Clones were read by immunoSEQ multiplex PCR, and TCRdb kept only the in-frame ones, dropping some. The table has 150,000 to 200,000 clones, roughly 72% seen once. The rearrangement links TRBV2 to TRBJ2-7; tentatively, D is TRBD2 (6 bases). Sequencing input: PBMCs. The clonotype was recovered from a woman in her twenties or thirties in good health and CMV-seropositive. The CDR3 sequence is CASSEYASALGEQYF. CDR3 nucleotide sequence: TGTGCCAGCAGTGAATATGCTAGCGCCCTTGGAGAGCAGTACTTC.